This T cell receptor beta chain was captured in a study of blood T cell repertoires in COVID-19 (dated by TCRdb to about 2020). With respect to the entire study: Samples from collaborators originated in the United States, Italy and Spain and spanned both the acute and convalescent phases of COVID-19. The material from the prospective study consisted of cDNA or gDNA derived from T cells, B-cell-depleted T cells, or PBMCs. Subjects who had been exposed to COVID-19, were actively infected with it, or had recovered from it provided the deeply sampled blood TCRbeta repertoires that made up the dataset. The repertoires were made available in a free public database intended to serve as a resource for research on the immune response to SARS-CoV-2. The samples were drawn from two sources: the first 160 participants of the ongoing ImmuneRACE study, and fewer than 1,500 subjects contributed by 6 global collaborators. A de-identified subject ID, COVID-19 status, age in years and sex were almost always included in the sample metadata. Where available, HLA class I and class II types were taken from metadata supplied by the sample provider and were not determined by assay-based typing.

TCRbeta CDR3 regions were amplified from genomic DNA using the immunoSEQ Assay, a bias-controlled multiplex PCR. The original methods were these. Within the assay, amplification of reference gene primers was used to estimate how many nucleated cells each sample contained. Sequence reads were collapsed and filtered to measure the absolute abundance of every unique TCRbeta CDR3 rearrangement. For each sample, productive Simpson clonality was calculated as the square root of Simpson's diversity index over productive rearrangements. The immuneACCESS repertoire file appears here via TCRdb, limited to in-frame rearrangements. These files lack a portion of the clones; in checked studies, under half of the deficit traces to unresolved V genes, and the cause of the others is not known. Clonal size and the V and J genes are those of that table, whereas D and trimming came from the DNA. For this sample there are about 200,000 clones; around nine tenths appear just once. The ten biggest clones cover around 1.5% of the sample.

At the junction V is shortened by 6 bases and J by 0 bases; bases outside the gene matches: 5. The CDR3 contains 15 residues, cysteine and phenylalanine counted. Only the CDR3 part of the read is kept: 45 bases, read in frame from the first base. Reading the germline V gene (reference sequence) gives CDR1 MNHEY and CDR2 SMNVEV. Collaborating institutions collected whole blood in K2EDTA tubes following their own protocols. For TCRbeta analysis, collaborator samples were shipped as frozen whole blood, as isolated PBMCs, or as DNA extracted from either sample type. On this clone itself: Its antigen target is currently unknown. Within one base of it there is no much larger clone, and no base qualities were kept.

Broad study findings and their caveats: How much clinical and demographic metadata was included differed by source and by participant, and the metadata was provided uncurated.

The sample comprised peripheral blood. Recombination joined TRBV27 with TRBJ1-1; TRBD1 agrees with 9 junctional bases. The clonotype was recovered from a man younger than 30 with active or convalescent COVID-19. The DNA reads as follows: TGTGCCAGCAGGTCACAGGGGGCACTGAACACTGAAGCTTTCTTT. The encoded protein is CASRSQGALNTEAFF.